This T cell receptor (beta chain) appears in the sequencing data of a study of tumor-infiltrating lymphocytes in localized non-small cell lung cancer. Study summary: Each patient gave resected tumor and non-adjacent uninvolved lung tissue. Overall study results and limits: TCR sequencing covered a subset of patients with enough tissue.

Generated by immunoSEQ multiplex PCR, the TCRdb table keeps only in-frame clones and is missing some. The table shows roughly 15,000 clones, with around 68% occurring only once. The germline V gene encodes CDR1 LNHDA and CDR2 SQIVND (reference sequence). The CDR3 is 15 residues long. V was trimmed by 5 bases and J by 6 bases, leaving 19 bases between them. This clone was counted only a few times. As yet, its antigen is unknown. The clonotype was recovered from a human donor with non-small cell lung cancer. The sample was uninvolved lung tissue not adjacent to the tumor. The gene calls are TRBV19 and TRBJ1-2, with D possibly being TRBD1 (5 bases). CDR3 bases: TGTGCCAGTAGTTCCATTAGCTCGGGGGAAAATGGCTACACCTTC. Protein: CASSSISSGENGYTF.